This T cell receptor (beta chain) was identified during a study of blood T cell repertoires in COVID-19. Turning to the study itself: Sites across the United States, Italy and Spain contributed samples from acute and convalescent COVID-19.

Generated by immunoSEQ multiplex PCR, the TCRdb table keeps only in-frame clones and is missing some. Here the sample spans a few hundred thousand clones, around nine tenths being singletons. On this clone: The same CDR3 also results from other DNA sequences found in this sample.

Individuals drawn from under 30 US areas were roughly 18 to 89 years old. What was sequenced was PBMCs or T cells enriched from blood (not recorded which). The receptor comes from a woman aged 55-70 years who had recovered from COVID-19.

The CDR3 reads CASSLVLAGGQETQYF. CDR3 DNA sequence: TGCGCCAGCAGCTTGGTACTAGCGGGGGGTCAAGAGACCCAGTACTTC. This chain connects TRBV5-1 to TRBJ2-5; 12 bases match TRBD2. CDR3 length: 16 amino acids. The V segment lost 0 bases and the J segment 2 bases; nucleotides outside the gene matches: 2. CDR1 and CDR2 (germline): SGHRS, YFSETQ.